The T cell receptor beta chain under discussion was sequenced for a study of CD8 T cells in ankylosing spondylitis. Germline V gives CDR1 SGHRS, CDR2 YFSETQ. The CDR3 spans 15 residues. Trimming took 4 bases from V and 1 from J, leaving 13 bases between them. This clonotype came up many times. Its specificity is unknown. General study findings and limits: CD8+ disease-linked clones were present at relatively low frequencies in blood.

Quantitative 5'-RACE with molecular barcodes generated TCR beta libraries. TCRdb reprocessed the 5' RACE reads with MiXCR, giving one entry per CDR3 protein. The table has around 140,000 distinct CDR3 sequences, approximately 10% seen once. Material for sequencing was blood, either unsorted or a sorted T cell fraction (not recorded which). The TCR was taken from a female donor with ankylosing spondylitis or in good health (not recorded which). The rearrangement joins TRBV5-1 to TRBJ2-3; a weak D match, TRBD2 (5 bases). CDR3: CASSPQTTRTDTQYF. DNA for the CDR3: TGCGCCAGCAGCCCTCAGACTACGCGCACAGATACGCAGTATTTT.